Presented here are 24 T cell receptor beta chains from one specimen sequenced in a study of blood T cells in healthy people across ages. Alongside a J-beta primer mix, a sample-barcoded 5' primer served in a second PCR lasting 7 to 11 cycles. TCRdb independently ran MiXCR on the 5' RACE reads; one entry per CDR3 protein. The table includes around 1.5 million distinct CDR3 sequences, about 35% detected once. The sample was blood. These receptors all stem from a woman between 25 and 40 years old in good health.

The chain has TRBV6-1 and TRBJ1-1, with no clear D. V dropped 7 bases and J dropped 1 base, with 13 bases sitting between them. The CDR3 contains 14 residues. Germline CDR1 and CDR2: MNHNS and SASEGT. This chain's CDR3 is CASITLEGNTEAFF. In DNA form, the CDR3 reads TGTGCCAGCATTACCCTCGAGGGGAACACTGAAGCTTTCTTT.

The rearrangement links TRBV10-3 to TRBJ2-1; TRBD2 matches 13 bases. This CDR3 comprises 15 residues. Germline assignment: CDR1 ENHRY and CDR2 SYGVKD. With 6 bases clipped from V and 7 bases from J, the junction kept 6 bases outside the gene matches. The CDR3 loop is CAIRRTSGRENEQFF. In DNA, the CDR3 is TGTGCCATCAGGAGGACTAGCGGGAGAGAAAATGAGCAGTTCTTC.

The chain uses TRBV9 and TRBJ2-3, with 15 positions matching TRBD2. The CDR3 extends over 19 amino acids. The trim removed 4 bases at V and 1 base at J, leaving 10 bases unmatched. CDR1 is SGDLS and CDR2 is YYNGEE in the germline V gene. The CDR3 nucleotides read TGTGCCAGCAGCCTACGGACTAGCGGGGGGGCCAAACGCACAGATACGCAGTATTTT. Amino acids: CASSLRTSGGAKRTDTQYF.

The table lists this clonotype with a few counts. The chain combines TRBV2 with TRBJ2-1, with a possible D match to TRBD2 (5 bases). CDR3 length: 15 residues. Germline loops: CDR1 SNHLY, CDR2 FYNNEI. The germline V and J ends were trimmed by 4 bases and 7 bases, with 17 bases remaining between them. The CDR3 DNA follows: TGTGCCAGCAGTGCCTCCTTTGGAGGCGGGAATGAGCAGTTCTTC. It specifies CASSASFGGGNEQFF.

This clonotype has a count of ten or more. V and J are TRBV29-1 and TRBJ2-7; TRBD1 is a possible D gene (5 bases). The germline CDR1 and CDR2 sequences are SQVTM and ANQGSEA. The CDR3 has 12 residues. Deletions cut 6 bases from V and 2 bases from J, with 11 bases between. The CDR3 spells CSVTVSPYEQYF. The CDR3 DNA is TGCAGCGTGACAGTGTCCCCCTACGAGCAGTACTTC.

The rearrangement joins TRBV9 to TRBJ2-3, with D perhaps given as TRBD1 or TRBD2 (6 bases each). Trimming left V 3 bases short and J 0 bases short, with 14 bases between. Germline loops: CDR1 SGDLS, CDR2 YYNGEE. This CDR3 region has 16 residues. DNA for the CDR3: TGTGCCAGCAGCGCCTCAACAGGGACTAGCACAGATACGCAGTATTTT. This codes for CASSASTGTSTDTQYF.

V gene TRBV3-1 combines with J gene TRBJ2-4; D is unclear. The end of the DNA is better explained by TRBJ2-5, so the J call may be wrong. CDR3 length: 17 amino acids. Germline V gives CDR1 LGHDT, CDR2 YNNKEL (reference sequence). CDR3 sequence: CASSQGVQFGGQETQYF. In DNA, the CDR3 is TGTGCCAGCAGCCAAGGAGTGCAGTTTGGCGGCCAAGAGACCCAGTACTTC.

For this clonotype: One base away lies a much larger clone, so this may be a sequencing read error. The CDR3: CSAEGTGGYGHTF. The CDR3, as DNA: TGCAGTGCAGAGGGAACAGGGGGCTATGGCCACACCTTC. This chain links TRBV20-1 with TRBJ1-2; 9 bases are a match to TRBD1. Germline V lookup: CDR1 DFQATT, CDR2 SNEGSKA (reference sequence). The length of the CDR3 is 13 residues.

This clonotype was found a few times. The rearrangement uses TRBV7-2 and TRBJ2-4; TRBD2 matches at 7 bases. CDR1 and CDR2 (germline): SGHTA, FQGNSA. V shed 1 base and J 3 bases; nucleotides not matched to a gene: 9. CDR3 length: 17 amino acids. This CDR3 is CASSLGLAGIVKNIQYF. In nucleotides, the CDR3 is TGTGCCAGCAGCTTAGGATTAGCGGGTATTGTCAAAAACATTCAGTACTTC.

The V call is TRBV9, the J call TRBJ1-2, with 10 bases fitting TRBD1. J was trimmed by 6 bases and V by 0 bases; bases with no gene match: 5. Germline values: CDR1 SGDLS, CDR2 YYNGEE. CDR3 size: 15 residues. CDR3 protein: CASSVGTGGLDGYTF. CDR3 bases: TGTGCCAGCAGCGTAGGGACAGGGGGGTTAGATGGCTACACCTTC.

This clonotype was seen many times. The V gene is TRBV4-1, the J gene TRBJ1-1, with TRBD1 matching over 7 bases. V dropped 4 bases and J dropped 8; count of bases not matched to a gene: 10. The CDR3 runs 14 residues. Germline V gene lookup returns CDR1 MGHRA and CDR2 YSYEKL. DNA for the CDR3: TGCGCCAGCAGCCCAGGGGGGAGGACAGTCGAAGCTTTCTTT. Translated: CASSPGGRTVEAFF.

DNA of the CDR3: TGTGCCAGCTCACCACCCTCCAGTTTCAATGAGCAGTTCTTC. Translating it yields CASSPPSSFNEQFF. The rearrangement uses TRBV18 and TRBJ2-1; D is unclear. Trimming removed 0 bases from V and 6 bases from J, with 9 bases in between. This CDR3 spans 14 amino acids. Germline V gene sequence: CDR1 KGHSH, CDR2 LQKENI.

V and J are TRBV28 and TRBJ2-3, with D tentatively TRBD1 or TRBD2 (6 bases each). Germline CDR1 MDHEN, CDR2 SYDVKM. This CDR3 is built from 14 residues. Trimming shortened V by 5 bases and J by 4 bases, and 13 bases separated the two germline ends. CDR3 bases: TGTGCCAGCAGTGAAACCGGGGGCCCAGATACGCAGTATTTT. Its translation is CASSETGGPDTQYF.

The CDR3, as DNA: TGCAGCGTTGAAGGGACAGCAAGACGCACTGAAGCTTTCTTT. Translated: CSVEGTARRTEAFF. The V gene is TRBV29-1, the J gene TRBJ1-1, with D perhaps TRBD1 (6 bases). The V and J ends lost 1 base and 4 bases respectively, with 13 bases between them. This CDR3 comprises 14 residues. Germline CDR1 SQVTM, CDR2 ANQGSEA.

In its sample, this clonotype was seen a few times. This chain connects TRBV7-9 to TRBJ1-6, with D tentatively TRBD1 (6 bases). Deletions cut 4 bases from V and 8 bases from J, with 24 bases between. This CDR3 contains 18 residues. The germline V gene has CDR1 SEHNR and CDR2 FQNEAQ (reference sequence). CDR3 residues: CASSSREQGSHTDSPLHF. As DNA, the CDR3 is TGTGCCAGCAGCTCTAGGGAACAGGGATCGCACACGGATTCACCCCTCCACTTT.

The gene calls are TRBV20-1 and TRBJ2-1, with D perhaps matching TRBD2 (6 bases). From germline, CDR1 is DFQATT and CDR2 SNEGSKA (reference sequence). The CDR3 is made up of 13 amino acids. V lost 0 bases and J lost 10, with 13 bases in between. Here the CDR3 DNA reads TGCAGTGCTAGAGAGAGGGACTCGAGAGAGCAGTTCTTC. It encodes CSARERDSREQFF.

The chain uses TRBV4-1 and TRBJ2-3, with D perhaps TRBD1 (5 bases). The CDR3 is made up of 13 amino acids. With 3 bases removed from V and 5 bases from J, the gap between germline ends came to 9 bases. Germline CDR1 and CDR2: MGHRA and YSYEKL. The CDR3 DNA is TGCGCCAGCAGCCACTGGGGCGGAGATACGCAGTATTTT. Translated, it gives CASSHWGGDTQYF.

CDR3 nucleotides: TGTGCCAGCAGTATGAGCGGGCCCAAGGGCTACGAGCAGTACTTC. Translation gives CASSMSGPKGYEQYF. V is TRBV2 and J is TRBJ2-7, with D possibly TRBD2 on 6 matching bases. This CDR3 spans 15 amino acids. Per the germline V gene, CDR1 is SNHLY and CDR2 is FYNNEI. V lost 5 bases to trimming and J lost 3 bases, with 17 bases between them.

This chain links TRBV28 with TRBJ2-1; 9 positions match TRBD2. This CDR3 has 17 amino acids. J lost 2 bases, V lost 5 bases, and 10 bases had no gene match. CDR1 MDHEN and CDR2 SYDVKM come from the germline V gene. The CDR3, as DNA: TGTGCCAGCAGTCTAATCGGGGCTAGCGGGACCTACAATGAGCAGTTCTTC. Translation: CASSLIGASGTYNEQFF.

The chain joins TRBV6-5 to TRBJ2-7, with D perhaps TRBD1 (8 bases). Per germline, CDR1 MNHEY and CDR2 SVGAGI. V lost 1 base and J lost 3, with 22 bases in between. CDR3 length equals 18 residues. The chain's CDR3 is CASSYWARGLAEGYEQYF. CDR3 sequence (DNA): TGTGCCAGCAGTTACTGGGCCAGGGGGCTAGCGGAGGGCTACGAGCAGTACTTC.

The J gene is TRBJ2-2, the V gene TRBV30, with D uncertain. This CDR3 region has 15 residues. V was shortened by 0 bases and J by 3 bases, with 11 bases between the two germline ends. CDR1 and CDR2 (germline): GTSNPN, SVGIG (reference sequence). CDR3 coding DNA: TGTGCCTGGAGTGTTGATGAACAGCACACCGGGGAGCTGTTTTTT. Amino acid sequence: CAWSVDEQHTGELFF.

As for this clonotype: A clone one base away is much larger, so this may be a read error. The gene calls are TRBV7-2 and TRBJ2-3; D tentatively reads TRBD1 or TRBD2 (5 bases each). Germline-derived CDR1 and CDR2 are SGHTA and FQGNSA. The CDR3 loop spans 16 amino acids. CDR3 nucleotides: TGTGCCAGCAGCTCCGGCCGGGACCCCTACACAGATACGCTGTATTTT. Translated, it gives CASSSGRDPYTDTLYF.

The chain recombines TRBV20-1 with TRBJ2-7; D not certain. V lost 3 bases, J lost 1 base, and 7 bases lay in between. CDR3 size: 12 residues. Germline assignment: CDR1 DFQATT and CDR2 SNEGSKA (reference sequence). The CDR3 bases are TGCAGTGCTAGCGACCTATCCTACGAGCAGTACTTC. This codes for CSASDLSYEQYF.

This clonotype was seen a handful of times. The chain employs TRBV13 and TRBJ2-1; D is ambiguous. CDR1 is PRHDT and CDR2 is FYEKMQ in the germline V gene (reference sequence). CDR3 length: 15 amino acids. The V end lost 5 bases, the J end lost 1 base, and 12 bases lay between the germline ends. The CDR3 loop reads CASSPRLDSYNEQFF. Here the CDR3 DNA reads TGTGCCAGCAGCCCCCGACTGGATTCCTACAATGAGCAGTTCTTC.